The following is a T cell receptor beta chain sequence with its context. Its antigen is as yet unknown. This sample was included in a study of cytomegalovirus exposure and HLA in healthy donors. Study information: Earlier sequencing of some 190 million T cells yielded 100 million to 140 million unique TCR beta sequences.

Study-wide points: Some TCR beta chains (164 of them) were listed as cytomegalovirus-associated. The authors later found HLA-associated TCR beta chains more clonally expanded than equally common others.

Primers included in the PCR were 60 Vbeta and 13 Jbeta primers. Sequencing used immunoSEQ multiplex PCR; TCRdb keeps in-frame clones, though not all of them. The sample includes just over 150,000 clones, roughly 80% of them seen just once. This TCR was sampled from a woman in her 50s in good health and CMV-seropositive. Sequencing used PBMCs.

DNA for the CDR3: TGTGCCAGCACCTCCCGGACAGATGGCTACACCTTC. Residues: CASTSRTDGYTF. The rearrangement joins TRBV28 to TRBJ1-2; weak D call: TRBD1 (6 bases). V lost 7 bases and J 6 bases, leaving 12 bases between the germline ends. This CDR3 region has 12 residues. Germline CDR1 and CDR2: MDHEN and SYDVKM.